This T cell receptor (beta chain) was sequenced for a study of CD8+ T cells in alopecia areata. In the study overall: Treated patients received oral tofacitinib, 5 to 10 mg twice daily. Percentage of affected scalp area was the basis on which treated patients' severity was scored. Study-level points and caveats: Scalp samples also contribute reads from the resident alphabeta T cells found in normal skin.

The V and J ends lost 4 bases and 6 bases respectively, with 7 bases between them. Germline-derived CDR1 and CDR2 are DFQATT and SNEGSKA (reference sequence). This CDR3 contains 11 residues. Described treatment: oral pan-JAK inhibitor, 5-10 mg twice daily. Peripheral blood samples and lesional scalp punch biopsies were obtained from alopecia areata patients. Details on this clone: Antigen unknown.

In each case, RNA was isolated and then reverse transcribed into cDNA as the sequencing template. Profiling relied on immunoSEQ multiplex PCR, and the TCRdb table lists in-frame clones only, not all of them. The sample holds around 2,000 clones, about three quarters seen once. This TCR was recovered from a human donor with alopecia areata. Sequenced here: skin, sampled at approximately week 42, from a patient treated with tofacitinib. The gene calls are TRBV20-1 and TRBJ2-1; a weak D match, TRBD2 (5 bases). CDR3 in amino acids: CSATTSNEQFF. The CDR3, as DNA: TGCAGTGCTACCACTAGCAATGAGCAGTTCTTC.